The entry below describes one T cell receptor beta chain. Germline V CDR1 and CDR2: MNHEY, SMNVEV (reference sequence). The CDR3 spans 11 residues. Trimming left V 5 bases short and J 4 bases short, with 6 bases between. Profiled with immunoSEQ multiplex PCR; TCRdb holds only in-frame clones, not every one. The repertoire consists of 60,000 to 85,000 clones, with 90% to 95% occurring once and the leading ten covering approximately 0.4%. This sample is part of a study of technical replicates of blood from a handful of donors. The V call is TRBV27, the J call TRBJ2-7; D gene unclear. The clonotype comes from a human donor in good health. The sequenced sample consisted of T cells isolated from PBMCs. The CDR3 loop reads CASSSEYEQYF. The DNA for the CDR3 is TGTGCCAGCAGTAGCGAGTACGAGCAGTACTTC.